This record concerns one T cell receptor (beta chain) sequence. The germline V and J ends were trimmed by 5 bases and 8 bases, with 9 bases remaining between them. Germline V gene lookup returns CDR1 SEHNR and CDR2 FQNEAQ (reference sequence). The CDR3 loop spans 11 amino acids. TCRdb analysed the PCR reads with MiXCR anew, one entry per CDR3 protein. Of around 300,000 distinct CDR3 sequences listed, about a quarter are singletons. The sample is drawn from a study of molecular identifiers for immune sequencing clone quantification. The receptor was derived from a human donor in good health. Some libraries in this study had Jurkat cell RNA spiked in. The chain has TRBV7-9 and TRBJ1-1, with D uncertain. The sequenced sample consisted of naive CD8+ T cells from blood, with Jurkat cell RNA spiked in. As to subset: FACS-sorted CD8+CD4-CCR7+CD45RA+ naive T cells. CDR3: CASSRQAEAFF. As DNA, the CDR3 is TGTGCCAGCAGCCGTCAGGCGGAAGCTTTCTTT. Based on the CDR3 plus reference TRBV7-9 and TRBJ1-1, the full variable domain is DTGVSQNPRHKITKRGQNVTFRCDPISEHNRLYWYRQTLGQGPEFLTYFQNEAQLEKSRLLSDRFSAERPKGSFSTLEIQRTEQGDSAMYLCASSRQAEAFFGQGTRLTVV.